This T cell receptor beta chain was documented in a study of regulatory T cells in long-lasting Graves disease. Building of the TCR beta libraries involved iRepertoire HTBI primers and Arm-PCR of CDR3 regions. Methods used by the authors: Sample data revealed approximately 56 TRBV and roughly 13 TRBJ segments. TCRdb passed the multiplex PCR reads through MiXCR, listing each CDR3 protein once. The V and J calls and clone size come from TCRdb's table, not from the authors' own analysis. The top ten clones hold 40% to 55% of a sample with 500,000 to 700,000 distinct CDR3 sequences, about 32% of them seen once. The CDR3 length is 15 residues. Trimming cost V 5 bases and J 1 base, with 15 bases left between them. Germline CDR1 is SGHRS and CDR2 is YFSETQ. The time point here: persistent/refractory GD, antithyroid drugs over 5 years with positive TRAb. Scientists built the TCR library using RNA that was extracted from PBMCs. A blood draw put around 9.1 milliliters of peripheral blood into EDTA tubes.

General study results and limits: Public clonotype sharing was higher in persistent than newly diagnosed patients. Persistent disease favored TRBV28, TRBJ1-2 and TRBJ2-5.

As concerns this clonotype: No antigen is known for it.

The sample here was peripheral blood mononuclear cells (PBMCs), taken when the disease was refractory, from a patient treated with antithyroid drugs. The TCR comes from a female donor with Graves disease. The chain carries TRBV5-1 and TRBJ1-1; possibly TRBD1 for D (5 bases). CDR3 sequence reads: CASSPLQGTNTEAFF. The CDR3 coding sequence is TGCGCCAGCAGTCCGCTCCAGGGAACGAACACTGAAGCTTTCTTT.